These 20 T cell receptor beta chains originate from one sample sequenced in a study of shared clonotypes between healthy human individuals. Here immunoSEQ multiplex PCR was the method, and the copy in TCRdb shows in-frame clones only, minus some. The sample lists about 510,000 clones; around 74% were seen once. Material for sequencing was PBMCs. These receptors came from a woman in her forties in good health. Some clones in this sample may be carry-over from other donors' samples.

This clone appeared a single time. The chain links TRBV7-9 to TRBJ1-5, with 9 bases fitting TRBD1. This CDR3 has 16 amino acids. Germline V gene sequence: CDR1 SEHNR, CDR2 FQNEAQ (reference sequence). After removal of 5 bases from V and 7 bases from J, the junction contained 12 bases not matched to a gene. This chain's CDR3 is CASSPAGDREYQPQHF. CDR3 bases: TGTGCCAGCAGCCCAGCCGGGGACAGGGAATACCAGCCCCAGCATTTT.

As DNA, the CDR3 is TGTGCCAGCAGCCTCTCACCCTCGGGGGAGCAGTACTTC. Translated: CASSLSPSGEQYF. The V and J genes are TRBV7-2 and TRBJ2-7; D is possibly TRBD2 (5 bases). The CDR3 is 13 amino acids. V lost 5 bases, J lost 7 bases, and 15 bases lay in between. Germline V CDR1 and CDR2: SGHTA, FQGNSA.

The sample holds a few counts of this clone. The genes are TRBV4-2 and TRBJ2-7; D is possibly TRBD1 (6 bases). Germline V lookup: CDR1 LGHNA, CDR2 YNFKEQ. The ends were cut back, 3 bases at V and 0 bases at J, with 15 bases in the middle. This CDR3 is built from 16 residues. Here the CDR3 reads CASSQGDTWDSYEQYF. The CDR3 nucleotides are TGTGCCAGCAGCCAGGGGGACACCTGGGACTCCTACGAGCAGTACTTC.

The chain employs TRBV2 and TRBJ2-1; 10 bases align to TRBD1. Trimming removed 7 bases from V and 6 bases from J; junction bases left unmatched: 6. The CDR3 is made up of 14 amino acids. The germline CDR1 and CDR2 sequences are SNHLY and FYNNEI. The CDR3 DNA sequence: TGTGCCAGCATCCGGGACAGGGGTCCCAATGAGCAGTTCTTC. Its protein product is CASIRDRGPNEQFF.

This chain uses TRBV7-9 with TRBJ2-2; 9 bases are shared with TRBD2. The germline gives CDR1 SEHNR, CDR2 FQNEAQ (reference sequence). This CDR3 contains 14 residues. V shed 6 bases, J shed 7 bases, and the junction held 6 bases outside the gene matches. The CDR3 DNA reads as TGTGCCAGCAGATATAGCGGGAGCGGCGGGGAGCTGTTTTTT. It yields the protein CASRYSGSGGELFF.

V and J are TRBV7-8 and TRBJ2-7, with D unclear. Germline-derived CDR1 and CDR2 are SGHVS and FQNEAQ. The CDR3 consists of 15 residues. V dropped 4 bases and J dropped 3 bases, with 16 bases sitting between them. Here the CDR3 reads CASSYQLVPLYEQYF. As DNA, the CDR3 is TGTGCCAGCAGCTACCAACTCGTCCCCCTCTACGAGCAGTACTTC.

This rearrangement joins TRBV5-4 to TRBJ1-1; the D is unclear. Germline CDR1 and CDR2: SGHNT and YYREEE (reference sequence). Trimming removed 0 bases at V and 7 bases at J, with 7 bases between. The CDR3 consists of 12 residues. CDR3 sequence (DNA): TGTGCCAGCAGCTTGGACCGAAATGAAGCTTTCTTT. It specifies CASSLDRNEAFF.

V is TRBV15 and J is TRBJ2-3; possibly TRBD1 for D (5 bases). Trimming removed 5 bases at V and 8 bases at J, with 20 bases between. The germline CDR1 and CDR2 sequences are LNHNV and YYDKDF (reference sequence). CDR3 length: 15 amino acids. In DNA form, the CDR3 reads TGTGCCACCAGCTCTAACCGGGTGACAGCAGGTACGCAGTATTTT. The encoded protein is CATSSNRVTAGTQYF.

The chain carries TRBV5-5 and TRBJ2-7; TRBD1 agrees at 8 bases. Trimming at V came to 0 bases and at J to 3 bases, leaving 8 bases not matched to a gene. Germline V gives CDR1 SGHKS, CDR2 YYEKEE (reference sequence). The CDR3 is 16 amino acids. The CDR3 loop reads CASSLEFGRGHYEQYF. The DNA for the CDR3 is TGTGCCAGCAGCTTGGAGTTCGGCAGGGGGCACTACGAGCAGTACTTC.

J is TRBJ2-1 and V is TRBV25-1, with 9 nucleotides matching TRBD1. This CDR3 comprises 15 residues. Germline V gene data show CDR1 as MGHDK and CDR2 as SYGVNS. With V trimmed by 6 bases and J by 6 bases, 9 bases remained unmatched. In DNA form, the CDR3 reads TGTGCCAGCAGCGCGGGACAGGGAAGGGGCAATGAGCAGTTCTTC. It codes for CASSAGQGRGNEQFF. Complete variable domain (other parts from reference TRBV25-1 and TRBJ2-1): EADIYQTPRYLVIGTGKKITLECSQTMGHDKMYWYQQDPGMELHLIHYSYGVNSTEKGDLSSESTVSRIRTEHFPLTLESARPSHTSQYLCASSAGQGRGNEQFFGPGTRLTVL.

This clone was recorded a few times. The V call is TRBV7-8, the J call TRBJ2-7; D possibly uses TRBD1 or TRBD2 (5 bases each). Germline CDR1 SGHVS, CDR2 FQNEAQ. The ends were cut back, 2 bases at V and 6 bases at J, with 14 bases in the middle. CDR3 length: 14 residues. The CDR3 DNA reads TGTGCCAGCAGCTTAAATAGGGTTGGGGGCGAGCAGTACTTC. It codes for CASSLNRVGGEQYF.

The V gene is TRBV11-2, the J gene TRBJ2-7; the match to TRBD1 covers 7 bases. Germline loops: CDR1 SGHAT, CDR2 FQNNGV. J was trimmed by 0 bases and V by 2 bases; bases with no gene match: 4. The CDR3 loop spans 15 amino acids. The CDR3 protein is CASSLSPGGSYEQYF. The CDR3 DNA reads TGTGCCAGCAGCTTAAGTCCAGGGGGCTCCTACGAGCAGTACTTC.

Notes on this clone: A far larger clone differs by one base, so this is likely a read error. The chain carries TRBV14 and TRBJ1-2; possible D gene TRBD1, 5 bases. Per germline, CDR1 SGHDN and CDR2 FVKESK. V was trimmed by 3 bases and J by 4 bases, leaving 6 bases between them. The CDR3 is made up of 12 amino acids. CDR3 nucleotides: TGTGCCAGCAGCCAGGGGACCTATGGCTACACCTTC. This sequence encodes CASSQGTYGYTF. Looking up the rest from reference TRBV14 and TRBJ1-2 gives the full variable domain: EAGVTQFPSHSVIEKGQTVTLRCDPISGHDNLYWYRRVMGKEIKFLLHFVKESKQDESGMPNNRFLAERTGGTYSTLKVQPAELEDSGVYFCASSQGTYGYTFGSGTRLTVV.

The chain links TRBV9 to TRBJ2-2; no clear D gene. Per germline, CDR1 SGDLS and CDR2 YYNGEE. Between the trimmed V and J ends, which lost 0 bases and 11 bases, there was a span of 11 bases. The CDR3 is 13 amino acids. This chain's CDR3 is CASSVASRPELFF. The CDR3 nucleotides read TGTGCCAGCAGCGTAGCTAGTCGGCCTGAGCTGTTTTTT.

The CDR3 DNA follows: TGTGCCTGGAGTGTCCTCGGACTGATCTCCTACAATGAGCAGTTCTTC. Encoded protein: CAWSVLGLISYNEQFF. The V call is TRBV30, the J call TRBJ2-1; a possible D gene is TRBD2 (5 bases). The CDR3 is 16 residues long. Germline loops: CDR1 GTSNPN, CDR2 SVGIG (reference sequence). V gave up 0 bases and J gave up 0 bases, with 12 bases separating them.

The J gene is TRBJ1-4, the V gene TRBV6-1; tentative D call: TRBD1 (6 bases). V dropped 2 bases and J dropped 6 bases, with 13 bases sitting between them. The CDR3 consists of 15 residues. The germline CDR1 and CDR2 sequences are MNHNS and SASEGT. CDR3 bases: TGTGCCAGCAGTGAAATTGCAGGGGTTGATGAAAAACTGTTTTTT. Residues: CASSEIAGVDEKLFF.

The gene calls are TRBV29-1 and TRBJ2-7; D uncertain. The length of the CDR3 is 13 residues. Per germline, CDR1 SQVTM and CDR2 ANQGSEA. The V end lost 5 bases, the J end lost 0 bases, and 11 bases lay between the germline ends. The CDR3 spells CSVTSLSSYEQYF. The CDR3 nucleotides read TGCAGCGTTACGAGCCTTAGCTCCTACGAGCAGTACTTC.

The chain combines TRBV19 with TRBJ2-7; TRBD1 is a possible D gene (6 bases). The CDR3 is 13 residues long. The ends were cut back, 4 bases at V and 6 bases at J, with 13 bases in the middle. Germline V CDR1 and CDR2: LNHDA, SQIVND (reference sequence). The CDR3 sequence is CASSKLGQPEQYF. CDR3 in DNA: TGTGCCAGTAGTAAACTCGGACAGCCCGAGCAGTACTTC.

The J gene is TRBJ2-1, the V gene TRBV7-9; D unclear. CDR1 SEHNR and CDR2 FQNEAQ come from the germline V gene (reference sequence). The CDR3 has 13 residues. V was cut by 4 bases and J by 7 bases, with 11 bases left in between. CDR3 sequence: CASSSPSANEQFF. The CDR3, as DNA: TGTGCCAGCAGCTCACCTTCCGCGAATGAGCAGTTCTTC.

This chain links TRBV7-9 with TRBJ2-1; D gene ambiguous. The CDR3 sequence is 10 residues long. The V end lost 5 bases, the J end lost 7 bases, and 3 bases lay between the germline ends. In germline, CDR1 is SEHNR, CDR2 FQNEAQ (reference sequence). Written as DNA, the CDR3 is TGTGCCAGCAGCACAAATGAGCAGTTCTTC. Protein product: CASSTNEQFF.